A single sample gave rise to the 21 T cell receptor beta chains below, sequenced in a study of beta chain features in type 1 diabetes. The sequenced template was cDNA made from the entire isolated RNA. Only in-frame clones appear in the TCRdb table, and some are missing; sequencing was by immunoSEQ multiplex PCR. The table lists 970,000 or so clones, roughly 17% of them singletons, with 0.02% to 0.025% in the top ten. What was sequenced was naive CD4+ T cells from blood. These receptors were taken from a woman between 18 and 30 years old in good health.

This clone was seen only a few times. The V call is TRBV5-4, the J call TRBJ2-1; D unclear. CDR3 length: 15 residues. The germline gives CDR1 SGHNT, CDR2 YYREEE (reference sequence). Trimming removed 3 bases at V and 1 base at J, with 11 bases between. CDR3 amino acids: CASSSTGLSYNEQFF. The CDR3, as DNA: TGTGCCAGCAGCTCAACCGGGTTATCCTACAATGAGCAGTTCTTC. The full variable domain, rest sourced from reference TRBV5-4 and TRBJ2-1, is ETGVTQSPTHLIKTRGQQVTLRCSSQSGHNTVSWYQQALGQGPQFIFQYYREEENGRGNFPPRFSGLQFPNYSSELNVNALELDDSALYLCASSSTGLSYNEQFFGPGTRLTVL.

V and J are TRBV6-5 and TRBJ2-3; tentatively, D is TRBD1 (5 bases). Trimming left V 0 bases short and J 2 bases short, with 6 bases between. This CDR3 has 14 residues. Per the germline V gene, CDR1 is MNHEY and CDR2 is SVGAGI. CDR3 in DNA: TGTGCCAGCAGTTACTCGACAGACACAGATACGCAGTATTTT. Amino acids: CASSYSTDTDTQYF.

This clone was picked up a small number of times. The rearrangement links TRBV6-6 to TRBJ2-1; no clear D. Germline CDR1 reads MNHNY; CDR2 reads SVGAGI (reference sequence). The CDR3 is 13 amino acids. V dropped 5 bases and J dropped 4 bases, with 9 bases sitting between them. In DNA, the CDR3 is TGTGCCAGCAGTACTCTGGGATACAATGAGCAGTTCTTC. Protein: CASSTLGYNEQFF.

In its sample, this clone was seen a few times. The rearrangement joins TRBV13 to TRBJ1-6; D is ambiguous. The CDR3 covers 13 residues. Trimming removed 3 bases at V and 9 bases at J, with 9 bases between. Germline assignment: CDR1 PRHDT and CDR2 FYEKMQ (reference sequence). The CDR3 spells CASSFYGSSPLHF. The CDR3, as DNA: TGTGCCAGCAGCTTCTATGGGAGTTCACCCCTCCACTTT.

This clone has just a few counts. V usage is TRBV5-4 and J usage is TRBJ2-5; 7 nucleotides match TRBD2. Germline assignment: CDR1 SGHNT and CDR2 YYREEE (reference sequence). V lost 7 bases and J lost 2; bases outside the gene matches: 20. CDR3 size: 18 residues. This chain's CDR3 is CASLRRTSITTKQETQYF. The CDR3, as DNA: TGTGCCAGCCTCAGGCGGACTAGTATAACGACAAAACAAGAGACCCAGTACTTC.

The chain joins TRBV28 to TRBJ2-2, with D perhaps TRBD1 (5 bases). Germline CDR1 and CDR2: MDHEN and SYDVKM. This CDR3 has 16 residues. Between the trimmed V and J ends, which lost 8 bases and 4 bases, there was a span of 20 bases. For the CDR3, the DNA is TGTGCCAGCGCAATTCTCCGCAACAGGCCCACCGGGGAGCTGTTTTTT. It encodes CASAILRNRPTGELFF.

For this clone: The same CDR3 is also encoded by other DNA sequences in this sample. The V and J genes are TRBV11-2 and TRBJ2-1; the D gene could be TRBD1 or TRBD2 (5 bases each). V gave up 1 base and J gave up 6 bases, with 13 bases separating them. The CDR3 is 15 residues long. The V gene's germline CDR1 is SGHAT and CDR2 FQNNGV. The CDR3 DNA reads as TGTGCCAGCAGCTTAGTAGGGGCAGGAGGCAATGAGCAGTTCTTC. This sequence encodes CASSLVGAGGNEQFF. Full variable domain (rest looked up from reference TRBV11-2 and TRBJ2-1): EAGVAQSPRYKIIEKRQSVAFWCNPISGHATLYWYQQILGQGPKLLIQFQNNGVVDDSQLPKDRFSAERLKGVDSTLKIQPAKLEDSAVYLCASSLVGAGGNEQFFGPGTRLTVL.

This clone was picked up a small number of times. V usage is TRBV19 and J usage is TRBJ2-1; D is unresolved. Trimming cost V 4 bases and J 9 bases, with 19 bases left between them. CDR1 and CDR2 from the germline V gene are LNHDA and SQIVND (reference sequence). This CDR3 contains 15 residues. CDR3 sequence: CASSTHRTARFEQFF. Here the CDR3 DNA reads TGTGCCAGTAGTACCCATAGGACCGCCCGGTTTGAGCAGTTCTTC.

The CDR3 sequence is CASSLGVAGIYDEQYF. The DNA of the CDR3 is TGTGCCAGCAGCCTAGGGGTAGCGGGAATTTACGACGAGCAGTACTTC. The genes are TRBV7-2 and TRBJ2-7, with 8 positions matching TRBD2. With 5 bases clipped from V and 5 bases from J, the junction kept 14 bases outside the gene matches. In germline, CDR1 is SGHTA, CDR2 FQGNSA. This CDR3 comprises 16 residues.

The table lists this clone with a few counts. The chain recombines TRBV6-5 with TRBJ1-2, with a tentative D call TRBD1 (6 bases). V dropped 0 bases and J dropped 4 bases, with 6 bases sitting between them. This CDR3 spans 13 amino acids. Germline V gene sequence: CDR1 MNHEY, CDR2 SVGAGI. The CDR3: CASSYSTGYGYTF. CDR3 sequence (DNA): TGTGCCAGCAGTTACTCGACAGGCTATGGCTACACCTTC.

The CDR3 sequence: CASTNGGRNIQYF. DNA for the CDR3: TGTGCCAGTACGAATGGGGGCAGAAACATTCAGTACTTC. This sequence joins TRBV6-5 and TRBJ2-4; D is perhaps TRBD1 (6 bases). The V end lost 9 bases, the J end lost 6 bases, and 15 bases lay between the germline ends. The CDR3 extends over 13 amino acids. Germline V gives CDR1 MNHEY, CDR2 SVGAGI.

This clone was found a few times. The chain couples TRBV6-1 to TRBJ2-7; D call uncertain. This CDR3 has 12 residues. V lost 6 bases and J 0 bases, leaving 6 bases between the germline ends. The germline gives CDR1 MNHNS, CDR2 SASEGT. CDR3 sequence: CASSASSYEQYF. The CDR3 DNA sequence: TGTGCCAGCAGCGCGAGCTCCTACGAGCAGTACTTC.

This clone came up a few times. The chain joins TRBV20-1 to TRBJ1-4; D gene uncertain. V was shortened by 6 bases and J by 6 bases, with 8 bases between the two germline ends. The CDR3 has 11 residues. The germline V gene encodes CDR1 DFQATT and CDR2 SNEGSKA (reference sequence). Written as DNA, the CDR3 is TGCAGTGCAGCCGCAGATGAAAAACTGTTTTTT. Translation: CSAAADEKLFF.

This clone has just a few counts. The genes are TRBV19 and TRBJ2-5; D may be TRBD1 or TRBD2 (5 bases each). Trimming left V 6 bases short and J 3 bases short, with 17 bases between. In germline, CDR1 is LNHDA, CDR2 SQIVND (reference sequence). The CDR3 totals 15 residues. The DNA for the CDR3 is TGTGCCAGTAGATGGACTGGGGCGTCTAAAGAGACCCAGTACTTC. It translates to CASRWTGASKETQYF.

This clone came up a few times. The chain has TRBV28 and TRBJ2-7; TRBD1 agrees at 7 bases. Germline V gene sequence: CDR1 MDHEN, CDR2 SYDVKM. CDR3 length equals 13 residues. The junction had 5 bases not matched to a gene; V was cut back by 7 bases and J by 2 bases. CDR3 region: CASTRQGPYEQYF. CDR3 nucleotide sequence: TGTGCCAGCACCCGACAGGGACCCTACGAGCAGTACTTC.

A few counts support this clone. V usage is TRBV4-3 and J usage is TRBJ2-3; D remains ambiguous. The CDR3 contains 15 residues. V lost 0 bases and J 6 bases, leaving 13 bases between the germline ends. Germline V gene data show CDR1 as LGHNA and CDR2 as YSLEER. DNA of the CDR3: TGCGCCAGCAGCCAAGAAACTCAAATGTGGGATACGCAGTATTTT. This gives the protein CASSQETQMWDTQYF.

The chain carries TRBV29-1 and TRBJ2-1; no firm D call. Trimming pared 3 bases from V and 1 base from J, leaving 10 bases between. Germline V gene data show CDR1 as SQVTM and CDR2 as ANQGSEA. The CDR3 covers 14 residues. The CDR3: CSVDAAGSYNEQFF. The CDR3 bases are TGCAGCGTTGATGCAGCTGGTTCCTACAATGAGCAGTTCTTC.

The chain links TRBV6-5 to TRBJ1-2; D remains unclear. Trimming cost V 6 bases and J 2 bases, with 4 bases left between them. Germline V lookup: CDR1 MNHEY, CDR2 SVGAGI. CDR3 length: 11 amino acids. The CDR3 here is CASSKNYGYTF. Written as DNA, the CDR3 is TGTGCCAGCAGCAAAAACTATGGCTACACCTTC.

The rearrangement uses TRBV4-2 and TRBJ2-7; tentatively, D is TRBD1 or TRBD2 (6 bases each). Germline CDR1 LGHNA, CDR2 YNFKEQ. This CDR3 is built from 12 residues. The V and J ends lost 4 bases and 5 bases respectively, with 9 bases between them. In DNA, the CDR3 is TGTGCCAGCAGCCCCGGGGGCAACGAGCAGTACTTC. Encoded protein: CASSPGGNEQYF.

This clone appeared a single time. The V gene is TRBV28, the J gene TRBJ1-2; D might be TRBD1 (5 bases). CDR3 length equals 16 residues. Germline V gene data show CDR1 as MDHEN and CDR2 as SYDVKM. Trimming stripped 2 bases from V and 4 bases from J, with 17 bases between. The CDR3 nucleotides are TGTGCCAGCAGTTTAACCGGGACGGAAGCCTTCTATGGCTACACCTTC. It encodes CASSLTGTEAFYGYTF.

The J gene is TRBJ2-3, the V gene TRBV11-2; D uncertain. The germline V and J ends were trimmed by 5 bases and 4 bases, with 7 bases remaining between them. The V gene's germline CDR1 is SGHAT and CDR2 FQNNGV. The length of the CDR3 is 12 residues. CDR3 sequence reads: CASSTRSDTQYF. DNA for the CDR3: TGTGCCAGCAGCACGAGGTCAGATACGCAGTATTTT.